The present T cell receptor (beta chain) was sequenced within a study of cytomegalovirus exposure and HLA in healthy donors. Germline V gene lookup returns CDR1 ENHRY and CDR2 SYGVKD. This CDR3 spans 15 amino acids. Losses at the gene ends were 4 bases for V and 0 bases for J; bases not matched to a gene: 2. Vbeta (60) and Jbeta (13) primers were used in the PCR. Assay used: immunoSEQ multiplex PCR; TCRdb lists only in-frame clones, some missing. Of under 200,000 clones listed, approximately 82% are singletons. Sequencing was performed on PBMCs. V gene TRBV10-3 combines with J gene TRBJ2-2; 7 bases map to TRBD2. This receptor was taken from a woman in her thirties or forties in good health and CMV-seropositive. This chain's CDR3 is CAISAGGPNTGELFF. The DNA of the CDR3 is TGTGCCATCAGTGCGGGGGGACCGAACACCGGGGAGCTGTTTTTT.